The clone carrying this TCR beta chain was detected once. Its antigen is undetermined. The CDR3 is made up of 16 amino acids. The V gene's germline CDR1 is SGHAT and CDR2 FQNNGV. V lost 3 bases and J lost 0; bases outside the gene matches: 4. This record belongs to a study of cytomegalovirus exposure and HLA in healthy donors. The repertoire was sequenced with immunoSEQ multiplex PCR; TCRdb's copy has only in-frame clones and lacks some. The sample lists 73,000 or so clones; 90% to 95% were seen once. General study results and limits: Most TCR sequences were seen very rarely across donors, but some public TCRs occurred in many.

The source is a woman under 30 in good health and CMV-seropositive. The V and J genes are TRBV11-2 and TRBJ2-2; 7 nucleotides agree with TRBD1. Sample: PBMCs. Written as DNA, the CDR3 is TGTGCCAGCAGCTTCACCGGGACAGCGAACACCGGGGAGCTGTTTTTT. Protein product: CASSFTGTANTGELFF.